These 32 T cell receptor beta chains originate from one sample sequenced in a study of a mutant IDH1 vaccine in newly diagnosed glioma. Sample time point: week 23, last vaccination. The content of each vaccine dose was 300 ug of mutant IDH1 20-mer peptide, and topical imiquimod accompanied it. These receptors' antigens are unknown. The repertoire was sequenced with immunoSEQ multiplex PCR; TCRdb's copy has only in-frame clones and lacks some. The profile shows about 43,000 clones, about 88% of them singletons. This sample comprised PBMCs, obtained from a glioma patient whose treatment included an IDH1 peptide vaccine. These receptors all come from a woman between 18 and 30 years old with glioma. Some clones in this sample may be carry-over from other donors' samples.

V and J are TRBV29-1 and TRBJ1-5; D gene unclear. Looked up from germline, CDR1 is SQVTM and CDR2 is ANQGSEA. The V end was cut by 7 bases, the J end by 0 bases, with 13 bases between. The CDR3 is 14 residues long. The CDR3 DNA is TGCAGCGCCCTCGGGCAGGATAGCAATCAGCCCCAGCATTTT. Amino acid sequence: CSALGQDSNQPQHF.

The J gene is TRBJ2-3, the V gene TRBV25-1; the D gene could be TRBD1 or TRBD2 (5 bases each). CDR3 length equals 16 residues. Germline V gene sequence: CDR1 MGHDK, CDR2 SYGVNS. V lost 2 bases and J 2 bases, leaving 14 bases between the germline ends. CDR3 in amino acids: CASSEDPGLFTDTQYF. The CDR3 DNA follows: TGTGCCAGCAGTGAAGACCCGGGGCTCTTCACAGATACGCAGTATTTT.

This chain links TRBV11-2 with TRBJ2-7, with 7 bases aligning to TRBD1. The junction had 4 bases not matched to a gene; V was cut back by 5 bases and J by 3 bases. The CDR3 length is 13 residues. Germline-derived CDR1 and CDR2 are SGHAT and FQNNGV. In DNA, the CDR3 is TGTGCCAGCAGCCCCGGGACAGTCTACGAGCAGTACTTC. This codes for CASSPGTVYEQYF.

The chain employs TRBV7-2 and TRBJ1-2; D is ambiguous. This CDR3 is built from 13 residues. V lost 1 base to trimming and J lost 4 bases, with 7 bases between them. The germline V gene has CDR1 SGHTA and CDR2 FQGNSA. CDR3 DNA: TGTGCCAGCAGCTTAGAAGCCGGCTATGGCTACACCTTC. Protein product: CASSLEAGYGYTF. Drawing the rest from reference TRBV7-2 and TRBJ1-2, the complete variable domain is GAGVSQSPSNKVTEKGKDVELRCDPISGHTALYWYRQSLGQGLEFLIYFQGNSAPDKSGLPSDRFSAERTGGSVSTLTIQRTQQEDSAVYLCASSLEAGYGYTFGSGTRLTVV.

This chain connects TRBV4-3 to TRBJ1-2; D is uncertain. The CDR3 sequence is 14 residues long. V dropped 5 bases and J dropped 0 bases, with 10 bases sitting between them. Germline V gene data show CDR1 as LGHNA and CDR2 as YSLEER. CDR3 DNA: TGCGCCAGCAGCGCGGGTCCAGCTAACTATGGCTACACCTTC. This encodes CASSAGPANYGYTF.

The table lists this clone with a few counts. The V and J genes are TRBV7-2 and TRBJ1-1; the D gene is possibly TRBD1 (5 bases). This CDR3 is 13 amino acids long. V was trimmed by 4 bases and J by 6 bases, leaving 12 bases between them. Germline V gives CDR1 SGHTA, CDR2 FQGNSA. CDR3 in amino acids: CASSWEGMAEAFF. The DNA for the CDR3 is TGTGCCAGCAGCTGGGAGGGGATGGCTGAAGCTTTCTTT.

This sequence joins TRBV19 and TRBJ2-3, with a weak D call TRBD2 (6 bases). With 1 base removed from V and 4 bases from J, the gap between germline ends came to 12 bases. This CDR3 spans 15 amino acids. Germline CDR1 and CDR2: LNHDA and SQIVND (reference sequence). CDR3 nucleotides: TGTGCCAGTAGTATAGCGGGAGCGGGCGCAGATACGCAGTATTTT. Translating gives CASSIAGAGADTQYF.

This clone has a single count. CDR3 protein: CATSRGQGIFHEQYF. CDR3 DNA: TGTGCCACCAGCAGAGGACAGGGGATTTTCCACGAGCAGTACTTC. The chain combines TRBV15 with TRBJ2-7, with 8 bases fitting TRBD1. V lost 1 base, J lost 5 bases, and 7 bases stayed unmatched. The CDR3 consists of 15 residues. Germline V CDR1 and CDR2: LNHNV, YYDKDF (reference sequence).

The rearrangement links TRBV11-2 to TRBJ2-1, with TRBD2 identical over 13 bases. CDR1 is SGHAT, CDR2 FQNNGV, per germline. Trimming removed 5 bases from V and 0 bases from J; junction bases left unmatched: 4. This CDR3 has 17 amino acids. CDR3 DNA: TGTGCCAGCAGCCGAGGGACTAGCGGGAACTCCTACAATGAGCAGTTCTTC. Translation: CASSRGTSGNSYNEQFF.

The chain is built from TRBV7-9 and TRBJ2-2, with D uncertain. Per the germline V gene, CDR1 is SEHNR and CDR2 is FQNEAQ (reference sequence). The V end lost 4 bases, the J end lost 4 bases, and 13 bases lay between the germline ends. The CDR3 extends over 15 amino acids. CDR3 region: CASSSAPLATGELFF. The CDR3 bases are TGTGCCAGCAGCTCAGCGCCCTTAGCCACCGGGGAGCTGTTTTTT. The variable domain in full, completed from reference TRBV7-9 and TRBJ2-2, reads DTGVSQNPRHKITKRGQNVTFRCDPISEHNRLYWYRQTLGQGPEFLTYFQNEAQLEKSRLLSDRFSAERPKGSFSTLEIQRTEQGDSAMYLCASSSAPLATGELFFGEGSRLTVL.

The chain has TRBV29-1 and TRBJ1-1; D remains unclear. Looked up from germline, CDR1 is SQVTM and CDR2 is ANQGSEA. This CDR3 spans 13 amino acids. The CDR3 region has the DNA TGCACCCTCAACGGTCTCATGAACACTGAAGCTTTCTTT. Translated, it gives CTLNGLMNTEAFF.

This clone was observed a single time. The rearrangement links TRBV5-4 to TRBJ1-6; 8 bases are a match to TRBD1. V was pared by 6 bases and J by 12 bases, with 8 bases of the junction left unmatched. The germline V gene encodes CDR1 SGHNT and CDR2 YYREEE (reference sequence). The CDR3 spans 13 residues. CDR3 nucleotides: TGTGCCAGCACCCCGACAGGGGCTGGACCCCTCCACTTT. Translation: CASTPTGAGPLHF.

The V gene is TRBV4-2, the J gene TRBJ1-2; D gene unclear. The CDR3 sequence is 14 residues long. Trimming cost V 0 bases and J 6 bases, with 11 bases left between them. CDR1 is LGHNA and CDR2 is YNFKEQ in the germline V gene. CDR3 DNA sequence: TGTGCCAGCAGCCAAGAAAGTGGGAGGGATGGCTACACCTTC. This encodes CASSQESGRDGYTF.

J is TRBJ2-7 and V is TRBV5-1, with TRBD2 matching over 10 bases. The CDR3 has 15 amino acids. Germline lookup yields CDR1 SGHRS and CDR2 YFSETQ. The J segment lost 1 base and the V segment lost 3 bases, leaving 4 bases of the junction unmatched. The CDR3 reads CASSWRTSGSYEQYF. DNA for the CDR3: TGCGCCAGCAGCTGGAGGACTAGCGGATCCTACGAGCAGTACTTC.

V is TRBV9 and J is TRBJ1-2, with D unclear. The CDR3 is made up of 13 amino acids. V was trimmed by 2 bases and J by 7 bases, leaving 12 bases between them. Germline CDR1 is SGDLS and CDR2 is YYNGEE. CDR3 region: CASSVRGAAGYTF. The CDR3, as DNA: TGTGCCAGCAGCGTTAGAGGCGCGGCTGGCTACACCTTC. Drawing the rest from reference TRBV9 and TRBJ1-2, the complete variable domain is DSGVTQTPKHLITATGQRVTLRCSPRSGDLSVYWYQQSLDQGLQFLIQYYNGEERAKGNILERFSAQQFPDLHSELNLSSLELGDSALYFCASSVRGAAGYTFGSGTRLTVV.

The J gene is TRBJ2-7, the V gene TRBV1. TRBV1 is labeled a pseudogene. The CDR3 has 14 amino acids. CDR3 in amino acids: CTSSALYGTHEQYF. CDR3 DNA: TGCACCAGCAGCGCACTTTACGGAACACACGAGCAGTACTTC.

The chain links TRBV7-9 to TRBJ1-1; D is possibly TRBD1 (5 bases). Trimming removed 2 bases at V and 1 base at J, with 11 bases between. Per the germline V gene, CDR1 is SEHNR and CDR2 is FQNEAQ (reference sequence). This CDR3 is 15 amino acids long. The CDR3 loop is CASSLSIGANTEAFF. The CDR3 DNA follows: TGTGCCAGCAGCTTAAGTATAGGGGCGAACACTGAAGCTTTCTTT.

The gene calls are TRBV28 and TRBJ2-4, with 11 bases that match TRBD2. This CDR3 is built from 17 residues. Germline assignment: CDR1 MDHEN and CDR2 SYDVKM. V was pared by 5 bases and J by 0 bases, with 6 bases of the junction left unmatched. The DNA of the CDR3 is TGTGCCAGCAGTCCGGGACTAGCGGTCCTAGCCAAAAACATTCAGTACTTC. It encodes CASSPGLAVLAKNIQYF.

The chain joins TRBV7-9 to TRBJ2-5; D is uncertain. Looked up from germline, CDR1 is SEHNR and CDR2 is FQNEAQ (reference sequence). The germline V and J ends were trimmed by 2 bases and 2 bases, with 6 bases remaining between them. This CDR3 has 13 residues. As DNA, the CDR3 is TGTGCCAGCAGCTTATATCTACAAGAGACCCAGTACTTC. It codes for CASSLYLQETQYF.

The chain employs TRBV5-1 and TRBJ2-7; D gene unclear. Germline V lookup: CDR1 SGHRS, CDR2 YFSETQ. The CDR3 extends over 13 amino acids. V shed 0 bases and J shed 4 bases, with 8 bases lying between them. CDR3 nucleotides: TGCGCCAGCAGCTTGGAGCCAGCTTACGAGCAGTACTTC. Its translation is CASSLEPAYEQYF.

Sample share makes this clone medium-sized (0.01 to 0.1%). This chain uses TRBV4-1 with TRBJ2-7; D tentatively fits TRBD1 or TRBD2 (5 bases each). CDR3 length equals 16 residues. V gave up 3 bases and J gave up 0 bases, with 15 bases separating them. The V gene's germline CDR1 is MGHRA and CDR2 YSYEKL. The CDR3 loop is CASSQLGDPSSYEQYF. CDR3 DNA sequence: TGCGCCAGCAGCCAGTTAGGGGACCCGAGCTCCTACGAGCAGTACTTC.

This clone appeared a single time. The J gene is TRBJ2-2, the V gene TRBV21-1; TRBD2 was called by the table and not checked on the DNA. TRBV21-1 is given as a pseudogene. This CDR3 has 16 residues. CDR3 residues: CASSSLAGPNTGELFF. CDR3 bases: TGTGCCAGCAGCAGCCTAGCGGGACCAAACACCGGGGAGCTGTTTTTT.

The V and J genes are TRBV2 and TRBJ1-2, with no clear D. V lost 3 bases, J lost 3 bases, and 8 bases lay in between. Germline CDR1 SNHLY, CDR2 FYNNEI. The CDR3 is 13 residues long. CDR3 sequence reads: CASSDGRYYGYTF. The CDR3 region has the DNA TGTGCCAGCAGTGATGGCAGGTACTATGGCTACACCTTC.

The V gene is TRBV19, the J gene TRBJ1-1, with TRBD1 identical over 7 bases. The germline gives CDR1 LNHDA, CDR2 SQIVND (reference sequence). The V gene end was trimmed by 10 bases and the J gene end by 3 bases; junction bases not matched to a gene: 2. The CDR3 consists of 11 residues. This CDR3 reads CATRGDTEAFF. Here the CDR3 DNA reads TGTGCCACCAGGGGGGACACTGAAGCTTTCTTT.

The chain couples TRBV5-8 to TRBJ2-3; weak D call: TRBD2 (6 bases). CDR1 and CDR2 (germline): SGHTS, YDEGEE. V gave up 1 base and J gave up 5 bases, with 11 bases separating them. The length of the CDR3 is 14 residues. CDR3: CASSLWGVGDTQYF. In nucleotides, the CDR3 is TGTGCCAGCAGCTTGTGGGGGGTAGGAGATACGCAGTATTTT.

The gene calls are TRBV5-1 and TRBJ1-3; unclear D gene. Germline loops: CDR1 SGHRS, CDR2 YFSETQ. The CDR3 extends over 14 amino acids. Trimming took off 0 bases at V and 4 bases at J, with 8 bases between the two ends. CDR3 region: CASSLGKAGNTIYF. The CDR3 bases are TGCGCCAGCAGCTTGGGAAAGGCAGGAAACACCATATATTTT.

This clone has more than one count but fewer than ten. The chain joins TRBV6-1 to TRBJ1-1; no definite D call. The CDR3 extends over 13 amino acids. The germline CDR1 and CDR2 sequences are MNHNS and SASEGT. Trimming stripped 4 bases from V and 5 bases from J, with 11 bases between. The CDR3 region is CASSAPRWTEAFF. The CDR3 nucleotides read TGTGCCAGCAGTGCACCCCGTTGGACTGAAGCTTTCTTT.

This clone was detected a few times. The chain employs TRBV28 and TRBJ2-2; D is possibly TRBD1 (6 bases). V lost 7 bases to trimming and J lost 1 base, with 13 bases between them. The CDR3 extends over 15 amino acids. The V gene's germline CDR1 is MDHEN and CDR2 SYDVKM. CDR3 sequence reads: CASTLGQLNTGELFF. The DNA for the CDR3 is TGTGCCAGCACCCTAGGACAGTTGAACACCGGGGAGCTGTTTTTT.

The chain employs TRBV13 and TRBJ2-5; 8 nucleotides line up with TRBD1. Germline CDR1 PRHDT, CDR2 FYEKMQ (reference sequence). This CDR3 has 19 amino acids. V was clipped by 3 bases and J by 5 bases; unmatched bases: 20. The chain's CDR3 is CASSFLRQGLDNQAETQYF. The CDR3 DNA follows: TGTGCCAGCAGCTTTCTCAGACAGGGGTTGGATAACCAAGCGGAGACCCAGTACTTC.

The chain uses TRBV18 and TRBJ2-4, with D uncertain. V was cut by 2 bases and J by 1 base, with 9 bases left in between. This CDR3 comprises 15 residues. CDR1 is KGHSH and CDR2 is LQKENI in the germline V gene. CDR3: CASSPFTVAKNIQYF. In nucleotides, the CDR3 is TGTGCCAGCTCACCATTTACAGTTGCCAAAAACATTCAGTACTTC.

This clone was seen once. The rearrangement uses TRBV19 and TRBJ2-6, with D uncertain. Trimming removed 4 bases from V and 9 bases from J, with 7 bases in between. The CDR3 has 12 residues. Germline V gene lookup returns CDR1 LNHDA and CDR2 SQIVND (reference sequence). The CDR3 coding sequence is TGTGCCAGTAGTACTCTACTCAACGTCCTGACTTTC. This sequence encodes CASSTLLNVLTF.

The V call is TRBV7-2, the J call TRBJ1-5, with D hard to call. Germline V lookup: CDR1 SGHTA, CDR2 FQGNSA. The CDR3 consists of 14 residues. V was shortened by 4 bases and J by 2 bases, with 9 bases between the two germline ends. CDR3 bases: TGTGCCAGCAGCTGGGTTGGAGGCAATCAGCCCCAGCATTTT. Translated, it gives CASSWVGGNQPQHF.